These 13 T cell receptor beta chains were all obtained from the same sample, sequenced in a study of OX40 agonist ivuxolimab in advanced cancers. Repertoires were generated with immunoSEQ multiplex PCR, while TCRdb's copy carries only in-frame clones and drops some. There are roughly 100,000 clones in the sample; 75% to 90% occur only once, and less than 8% lies in the top ten. This material consisted of CD4+ or CD8+ T cells sorted from blood, taken in a trial of the OX40 agonist ivuxolimab. The receptor source for this set is an adult with an advanced solid tumor such as melanoma, head and neck, liver or kidney cancer.

The CDR3 nucleotides read TGCAGTGCTGCAGGACACCGGGGGGCTTTCTTT. Encoded protein: CSAAGHRGAFF. This chain joins TRBV20-1 and TRBJ1-1; TRBD1 is a possible D gene (5 bases). The CDR3 totals 11 residues. CDR1 is DFQATT and CDR2 is SNEGSKA in the germline V gene (reference sequence). V was cut by 5 bases and J by 11 bases, with 15 bases left in between.

The V call is TRBV18, the J call TRBJ2-1, with 8 bases lining up with TRBD1. The CDR3 runs to 15 residues. Per germline, CDR1 KGHSH and CDR2 LQKENI. The V and J ends lost 6 bases and 5 bases, in that order; junction bases with no gene match: 9. CDR3 amino acids: CASSFGQGGDNEQFF. The CDR3 nucleotides read TGTGCCAGCTCCTTCGGACAGGGAGGAGACAATGAGCAGTTCTTC.

The rearrangement uses TRBV7-9 and TRBJ2-5; 9 nucleotides agree with TRBD1. The DNA matches TRBJ2-7 better at its end, which makes the J call doubtful. Germline values: CDR1 SEHNR, CDR2 FQNEAQ (reference sequence). This CDR3 has 14 amino acids. This CDR3 reads CASSPQGQGDEQYF. In DNA, the CDR3 is TGTGCCAGCAGCCCTCAGGGACAGGGCGACGAGCAGTACTTC.

This clone has just a few counts. The chain uses TRBV7-9 and TRBJ2-5; D perhaps matches TRBD1 (5 bases). With 5 bases removed from V and 4 bases from J, the gap between germline ends came to 14 bases. The CDR3 has 14 residues. Germline loops: CDR1 SEHNR, CDR2 FQNEAQ (reference sequence). The CDR3 DNA sequence: TGTGCCAGCAGCCCCGGCCGGCAGGGAGAGACCCAGTACTTC. Translated: CASSPGRQGETQYF.

This chain joins TRBV6-6 and TRBJ2-7; 7 nucleotides match TRBD2. This CDR3 is 15 amino acids long. Germline-derived CDR1 and CDR2 are MNHNY and SVGAGI (reference sequence). With 0 bases clipped from V and 0 bases from J, the junction kept 2 bases outside the gene matches. The CDR3 here is CASSYSPSGSYEQYF. For the CDR3, the DNA is TGTGCCAGCAGTTACTCTCCTAGCGGCTCCTACGAGCAGTACTTC.

The chain uses TRBV6-1 and TRBJ1-1; possibly TRBD1 for D (5 bases). CDR1 MNHNS and CDR2 SASEGT come from the germline V gene. V was cut by 3 bases and J by 5 bases, with 7 bases left in between. The CDR3 runs to 12 residues. This CDR3 reads CASSERGTEAFF. Here the CDR3 DNA reads TGTGCCAGCAGTGAGCGGGGGACTGAAGCTTTCTTT.

The V gene is TRBV29-1, the J gene TRBJ2-7; D ambiguous. Trimming removed 4 bases from V and 2 bases from J, with 9 bases in between. Germline values: CDR1 SQVTM, CDR2 ANQGSEA. The CDR3 is 12 amino acids. The CDR3 loop reads CSVGGTPYEQYF. CDR3 in DNA: TGCAGCGTTGGCGGAACACCCTACGAGCAGTACTTC.

V and J are TRBV11-2 and TRBJ2-1, with D perhaps TRBD2 (5 bases). Between the trimmed V and J ends, which lost 5 bases and 8 bases, there was a span of 28 bases. This CDR3 comprises 18 residues. The germline V gene encodes CDR1 SGHAT and CDR2 FQNNGV. The CDR3 spells CASSSLKGRRKDSDEQFF. In DNA form, the CDR3 reads TGTGCCAGCAGCAGCTTAAAGGGAAGGAGGAAAGATTCGGATGAGCAGTTCTTC.

The chain employs TRBV27 and TRBJ2-3, with D possibly matching TRBD2 (5 bases). The length of the CDR3 is 13 residues. Trimming stripped 5 bases from V and 7 bases from J, with 13 bases between. The V gene's germline CDR1 is MNHEY and CDR2 SMNVEV (reference sequence). CDR3 nucleotides: TGTGCCAGCAGTCTCCTTGCCGGGAATACGCAGTATTTT. Translating gives CASSLLAGNTQYF.

This clone was seen just once. The chain carries TRBV7-6 and TRBJ2-1; D is unclear. CDR1 is SGHVS, CDR2 FNYEAQ, per germline. The CDR3 extends over 15 amino acids. The germline V and J ends were trimmed by 5 bases and 2 bases, with 13 bases remaining between them. In DNA, the CDR3 is TGTGCCAGCAGCGAAAACACCGGGCCCTACAATGAGCAGTTCTTC. Amino acids: CASSENTGPYNEQFF.

The rearrangement links TRBV19 to TRBJ2-1, with D uncertain. This CDR3 is built from 16 residues. Germline assignment: CDR1 LNHDA and CDR2 SQIVND (reference sequence). The ends were cut back, 6 bases at V and 6 bases at J, with 21 bases in the middle. For the CDR3, the DNA is TGTGCCAGTAGCCCAGCCCCGTCGACCCTAACCAATGAGCAGTTCTTC. Translating it yields CASSPAPSTLTNEQFF.

The chain joins TRBV6-1 to TRBJ2-2; no reliable D call. The CDR3 covers 16 residues. V lost 0 bases and J 0 bases, leaving 8 bases between the germline ends. In germline, CDR1 is MNHNS, CDR2 SASEGT. The CDR3 loop is CASSEAMGTNTGELFF. CDR3 sequence (DNA): TGTGCCAGCAGTGAAGCGATGGGAACGAACACCGGGGAGCTGTTTTTT.

The table lists this clone with a count of one. This chain connects TRBV19 to TRBJ2-3; possibly TRBD1 for D (5 bases). The ends were cut back, 1 base at V and 0 bases at J, with 11 bases in the middle. The CDR3 has 16 amino acids. Germline V gives CDR1 LNHDA, CDR2 SQIVND (reference sequence). CDR3 sequence: CASSIAQGASTDTQYF. CDR3 nucleotides: TGTGCCAGTAGTATAGCTCAGGGTGCTAGCACAGATACGCAGTATTTT.